These 9 T cell receptor beta chains originate from one sample sequenced in a study of T cell repertoires in cytomegalovirus infection (dated by TCRdb to about 2019). The treatment or condition label, read with the paper, signifies: in vitro stimulation with specific CMV peptide epitopes to enrich CMV-specific T cells. The listed sequencing device is Illumina HiSeq 1500. The public reads were reprocessed in TCRdb via fastp at Q25 and MiXCR, keeping in-frame beta chains. Under each unique CDR3 protein, matching rows form one entry showing the most common genes and DNA. This sample has approximately 730,000 distinct CDR3 sequences in its table, and roughly 33% of those were observed once. The top ten constitute 18% of the sample. For these receptors, no antigen is known. The source material was cultured PBMCs, sampled from culture after CMV antigen stimulation. These receptors all stem from a human donor in good health (CMV status not recorded). Some clones in this sample may be carry-over from other donors' samples.

This clonotype was observed a handful of times. V usage is TRBV20-1 and J usage is TRBJ2-5, with a possible D match to TRBD2 (5 bases). The germline gives CDR1 DFQATT, CDR2 SNEGSKA (reference sequence). This CDR3 is built from 12 residues. V lost 1 base, J lost 4 bases, and 7 bases lay in between. The CDR3 protein is CSARGLPETQYF. CDR3 DNA sequence: TGCAGTGCTAGAGGACTACCAGAGACCCAGTACTTC.

The chain couples TRBV28 to TRBJ2-5, with 8 nucleotides matching TRBD2. With 4 bases clipped from V and 1 base from J, the junction kept 8 bases outside the gene matches. Germline CDR1 and CDR2: MDHEN and SYDVKM. The length of the CDR3 is 16 residues. The CDR3 nucleotides read TGTGCCAGCAGTTCCCGTCGGGAGGGGACCCAAGAGACCCAGTACTTC. It encodes CASSSRREGTQETQYF.

In nucleotides, the CDR3 is TGTGCCACCAGTGACAGCACGGGACTAGCGAGCACAGATACGCAGTATTTT. Protein: CATSDSTGLASTDTQYF. V usage is TRBV24-1 and J usage is TRBJ2-3, with 10 bases fitting TRBD2. Germline V CDR1 and CDR2: KGHDR, SFDVKD. With V trimmed by 4 bases and J by 0 bases, 6 bases remained unmatched. The CDR3 has 17 amino acids.

CDR3 loop: CATSRDLRRGGGTDTQYF. In DNA, the CDR3 is TGTGCCACCAGCAGAGATCTCCGGCGGGGCGGGGGTACAGATACGCAGTATTTT. The chain uses TRBV15 and TRBJ2-3; 7 positions match TRBD2. After removal of 0 bases from V and 3 bases from J, the junction contained 12 bases not matched to a gene. The CDR3 has 18 amino acids. CDR1 and CDR2 from the germline V gene are LNHNV and YYDKDF (reference sequence).

The chain employs TRBV20-1 and TRBJ1-2, with no clear D. The germline V gene encodes CDR1 DFQATT and CDR2 SNEGSKA (reference sequence). This CDR3 comprises 13 residues. V dropped 0 bases and J dropped 4 bases, with 9 bases sitting between them. CDR3 loop: CSARDSSFYGYTF. DNA of the CDR3: TGCAGTGCTAGAGACAGTAGTTTCTATGGCTACACCTTC.

The chain carries TRBV19 and TRBJ2-2; D uncertain. The CDR3 loop spans 12 amino acids. Trimming removed 6 bases at V and 6 bases at J, with 8 bases between. The germline V gene has CDR1 LNHDA and CDR2 SQIVND (reference sequence). Written as DNA, the CDR3 is TGTGCCAGTAGAGATCCCTCCGGGGAGCTGTTTTTT. Amino acids: CASRDPSGELFF.

The CDR3 is CASSWAGLASNEQFF. CDR3 nucleotide sequence: TGTGCCAGCAGTTGGGCGGGACTAGCCTCAAATGAGCAGTTCTTC. J is TRBJ2-1 and V is TRBV28, with 9 nucleotides matching TRBD2. The junction had 8 bases not matched to a gene; V was cut back by 4 bases and J by 7 bases. The germline V gene encodes CDR1 MDHEN and CDR2 SYDVKM. This CDR3 has 15 residues.

The V gene is TRBV7-2, the J gene TRBJ2-1; weak D call: TRBD2 (5 bases). This CDR3 spans 12 amino acids. The V end lost 3 bases, the J end lost 11 bases, and 11 bases lay between the germline ends. CDR1 and CDR2 from the germline V gene are SGHTA and FQGNSA. The CDR3 sequence is CASSFFDGKQFF. In DNA, the CDR3 is TGTGCCAGCAGCTTTTTCGACGGGAAGCAGTTCTTC.

This clonotype has more than one count but fewer than ten. This rearrangement joins TRBV28 to TRBJ1-1; D is perhaps TRBD1 (5 bases). This CDR3 contains 15 residues. CDR1 and CDR2 from the germline V gene are MDHEN and SYDVKM. V gave up 2 bases and J gave up 0 bases, with 10 bases separating them. Here the CDR3 reads CASSLSSGLNTEAFF. The CDR3 coding sequence is TGTGCCAGCAGTTTAAGTTCAGGGCTGAACACTGAAGCTTTCTTT.